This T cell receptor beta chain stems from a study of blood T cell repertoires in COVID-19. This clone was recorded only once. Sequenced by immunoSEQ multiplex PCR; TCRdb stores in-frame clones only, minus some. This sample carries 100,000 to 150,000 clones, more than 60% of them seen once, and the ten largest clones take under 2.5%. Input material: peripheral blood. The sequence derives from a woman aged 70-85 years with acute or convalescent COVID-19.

The CDR3 loop is CSVSLSGALGKNIQYF. The DNA of the CDR3 is TGCAGCGTTTCCCTTTCGGGAGCCTTGGGGAAAAACATTCAGTACTTC. The chain has TRBV29-1 and TRBJ2-4; D is possibly TRBD2 (6 bases). Germline V gives CDR1 SQVTM, CDR2 ANQGSEA. This CDR3 contains 16 residues. With 5 bases removed from V and 4 bases from J, the gap between germline ends came to 21 bases. Filled out from reference TRBV29-1 and TRBJ2-4, the complete variable domain reads SAVISQKPSRDICQRGTSLTIQCQVDSQVTMMFWYRQQPGQSLTLIATANQGSEATYESGFVIDKFPISRPNLTFSTLTVSNMSPEDSSIYLCSVSLSGALGKNIQYFGAGTRLSVL.